The T cell receptor beta chain described here comes from a study of blood T cell repertoires in COVID-19. The repertoire was sequenced with immunoSEQ multiplex PCR; TCRdb's copy has only in-frame clones and lacks some. The sample records about 310,000 clones, 70% to 90% being singletons. V was cut by 1 base and J by 4 bases, with 13 bases left in between. The CDR3 length is 15 residues. The V gene's germline CDR1 is SEHNR and CDR2 FQNEAQ (reference sequence). Material: PBMCs or T cells enriched from blood (not recorded which). The rearrangement uses TRBV7-9 and TRBJ1-2; perhaps TRBD1 as D (6 bases). The receptor comes from a woman between 40 and 50 years old who had recovered from COVID-19. The CDR3 DNA reads as TGTGCCAGCAGCTTAGATCAGGGGTGGGTCTATGGCTACACCTTC. This gives the protein CASSLDQGWVYGYTF.